The clone carrying this T cell receptor (beta chain) occurred a few times. Its specificity is unknown. Using its own MiXCR run on the RACE reads, TCRdb lists one record per CDR3 protein. The repertoire holds approximately 60,000 distinct CDR3 sequences, with 9.5% to 10% as singletons. Losses at the gene ends were 2 bases for V and 6 bases for J; bases not matched to a gene: 11. From germline, CDR1 is SGHTA and CDR2 FQGNSA. This CDR3 comprises 17 residues. The time point denotes: pre-sensitization, week 0. Noted treatment: therapeutic diphenylcyclopropenone sensitization with weekly scalp DPC. The record originates from a study of human T cells and chemical hapten exposure. Study results and limitations: Sensitizing to DPC left TCRs with a frequency above 1 in 1000 unaltered.

The sequence came from a man between 40 and 49 years old with alopecia areata. Some clones in this sample may be carry-over from other donors' samples. This specimen consisted of whole blood, obtained in connection with sensitization to the hapten diphenylcyclopropenone (DPC). The gene calls are TRBV7-2 and TRBJ2-1; TRBD2 matches 9 bases. In DNA form, the CDR3 reads TGTGCCAGCAGCTTACTTCGGCGCGGGAGGGCCCGCAATGAGCAGTTCTTC. Its translation: CASSLLRRGRARNEQFF.